This T cell receptor (beta chain) is drawn from a study of cytomegalovirus exposure and HLA in healthy donors. The CDR3 sequence is 12 residues long. Germline CDR1 SGDLS, CDR2 YYNGEE. Trimming stripped 4 bases from V and 2 bases from J, with 5 bases between. The PCR contained 60 Vbeta and 13 Jbeta primers. Using immunoSEQ multiplex PCR, the repertoire was profiled, and TCRdb retains in-frame clones only, with some absent. Of 100,000 to 150,000 clones in the sample, approximately 78% were seen once. This sequence originates from a woman aged 45-59 years in good health and CMV-seropositive. The J gene is TRBJ2-3, the V gene TRBV9; D is ambiguous. Sequencing used PBMCs. CDR3 protein: CASSLYTDTQYF. CDR3 DNA: TGTGCCAGCAGCCTCTACACAGATACGCAGTATTTT. Looking up the rest from reference TRBV9 and TRBJ2-3 gives the full variable domain: DSGVTQTPKHLITATGQRVTLRCSPRSGDLSVYWYQQSLDQGLQFLIQYYNGEERAKGNILERFSAQQFPDLHSELNLSSLELGDSALYFCASSLYTDTQYFGPGTRLTVL.